This T cell receptor beta chain was captured in a study of T cells in Graves' hyperthyroidism and ophthalmopathy. This CDR3 spans 14 amino acids. The ends lost 5 bases at V and 6 bases at J; junction bases unmatched: 9. Each 10 ml fresh peripheral blood draw supplied the PBMCs. Authors of the study amplified TCR beta CDR3 regions from RNA transcripts. A set of HTBI primers served as the primers for a first-round RT-PCR of the TCR CDR3. In TCRdb, the multiplex PCR reads were re-called with MiXCR into one record per CDR3 protein. The sample shows some 490,000 distinct CDR3 sequences, roughly 22% of them seen only once. This clonotype was observed many times.

The chain combines TRBV12-3 or TRBV12-4 with TRBJ1-1, with 7 bases that match TRBD1. The sequence derives from a woman in her sixties or seventies with Graves' ophthalmopathy. Sequenced sample: blood. This CDR3 is CASSTLSGTAEAFF. The CDR3 nucleotides are TGTGCCAGCAGTACCCTTTCAGGGACAGCTGAAGCTTTCTTT.